The next 11 T cell receptor beta chains were all read from a single sample in a study of cytomegalovirus exposure and HLA in healthy donors. Amplification used 60 Vbeta primers and 13 Jbeta primers. The protocol was immunoSEQ multiplex PCR, while the TCRdb copy is restricted to in-frame clones and leaves out a portion. The data show over 60,000 clones, about 76% seen once. The specimen sequenced was PBMCs. The receptor source for this set is a young man in good health and CMV-seronegative.

V gene TRBV27 combines with J gene TRBJ1-5; the match to TRBD1 covers 9 bases. CDR1 MNHEY and CDR2 SMNVEV come from the germline V gene (reference sequence). Trimming removed 6 bases from V and 4 bases from J; junction bases left unmatched: 4. This CDR3 region has 14 residues. The CDR3 DNA is TGTGCCAGCAGCCTGACAGGGGGGAATCAGCCCCAGCATTTT. Amino acids: CASSLTGGNQPQHF.

V and J are TRBV27 and TRBJ2-1; TRBD1 might be the D (6 bases). CDR1 is MNHEY, CDR2 SMNVEV, per germline (reference sequence). This CDR3 contains 14 residues. The V and J ends lost 6 bases and 4 bases respectively, with 13 bases between them. The CDR3 sequence is CASRDGQGYNEQFF. CDR3 bases: TGTGCCAGCAGAGACGGCCAGGGGTACAATGAGCAGTTCTTC.

The chain has TRBV6-1 and TRBJ2-2; maybe TRBD1 (5 bases). Trimming shortened V by 9 bases and J by 2 bases, and 16 bases separated the two germline ends. CDR3 length equals 15 residues. The germline gives CDR1 MNHNS, CDR2 SASEGT. CDR3 nucleotides: TGTGCCAGTATTTGGGGCGCAGGCAACACCGGGGAGCTGTTTTTT. This gives the protein CASIWGAGNTGELFF.

This clone was counted between two and nine times. The chain uses TRBV27 and TRBJ2-5; D perhaps matches TRBD1 (6 bases). Germline CDR1 reads MNHEY; CDR2 reads SMNVEV (reference sequence). V lost 5 bases, J lost 5 bases, and 12 bases lay in between. This CDR3 region has 13 residues. The CDR3 sequence: CASSKRGFETQYF. The CDR3 DNA sequence: TGTGCCAGCAGTAAAAGGGGGTTTGAGACCCAGTACTTC.

The rearrangement uses TRBV5-4 and TRBJ2-2, with a possible D match to TRBD1 (5 bases). Germline V gene data show CDR1 as SGHNT and CDR2 as YYREEE (reference sequence). This CDR3 contains 15 residues. Trimming removed 4 bases at V and 1 base at J, with 11 bases between. The chain's CDR3 is CASSLGHRNTGELFF. In DNA, the CDR3 is TGTGCCAGCAGCCTTGGACACCGGAACACCGGGGAGCTGTTTTTT. The variable domain in full, completed from reference TRBV5-4 and TRBJ2-2, reads ETGVTQSPTHLIKTRGQQVTLRCSSQSGHNTVSWYQQALGQGPQFIFQYYREEENGRGNFPPRFSGLQFPNYSSELNVNALELDDSALYLCASSLGHRNTGELFFGEGSRLTVL.

The chain carries TRBV5-1 and TRBJ2-5; D not certain. The CDR3 length is 13 residues. Trimming cost V 4 bases and J 1 base, with 8 bases left between them. The germline V gene encodes CDR1 SGHRS and CDR2 YFSETQ. The CDR3 protein is CASSVPGQETQYF. DNA for the CDR3: TGCGCCAGCAGCGTACCGGGCCAAGAGACCCAGTACTTC.

In its sample, this clone was seen once. The V gene is TRBV2, the J gene TRBJ2-7, with D possibly matching TRBD2 (6 bases). This CDR3 is built from 14 residues. Trimming pared 7 bases from V and 6 bases from J, leaving 19 bases between. CDR1 SNHLY and CDR2 FYNNEI come from the germline V gene. CDR3 protein: CASMRDFGFREQYV. CDR3 bases: TGTGCCAGCATGCGGGACTTCGGGTTTCGCGAGCAGTACGTC.

The rearrangement joins TRBV6-5 to TRBJ1-6, with 7 bases identical to TRBD1. The germline V gene encodes CDR1 MNHEY and CDR2 SVGAGI. The CDR3 is made up of 15 amino acids. With V trimmed by 6 bases and J by 2 bases, 4 bases remained unmatched. As DNA, the CDR3 is TGTGCCAGCAGCCAAGGGGGCCCCTATAATTCACCCCTCCACTTT. Encoded protein: CASSQGGPYNSPLHF.

V and J are TRBV14 and TRBJ1-5; D unclear. The CDR3 extends over 13 amino acids. V was clipped by 1 base and J by 4 bases, with 5 bases between them. Germline V gene data show CDR1 as SGHDN and CDR2 as FVKESK. This chain's CDR3 is CASSQGLNQPQHF. The CDR3 DNA follows: TGTGCCAGCAGCCAAGGACTAAATCAGCCCCAGCATTTT.

V usage is TRBV28 and J usage is TRBJ2-7, with TRBD1 matching 10 bases. The V and J ends lost 5 bases and 3 bases, in that order; junction bases with no gene match: 4. Germline values: CDR1 MDHEN, CDR2 SYDVKM. CDR3 length: 14 residues. CDR3 residues: CASSDRGLIYEQYF. The CDR3 DNA reads TGTGCCAGCAGTGACAGGGGGCTGATCTACGAGCAGTACTTC.

The genes are TRBV10-3 and TRBJ1-5; 8 positions agree with TRBD1. The CDR3 has 13 amino acids. CDR1 and CDR2 (germline): ENHRY, SYGVKD. After removal of 4 bases from V and 5 bases from J, the junction contained 1 base not matched to a gene. This CDR3 is CAISGGQDQPQHF. DNA of the CDR3: TGTGCCATCAGTGGGGGACAGGATCAGCCCCAGCATTTT.